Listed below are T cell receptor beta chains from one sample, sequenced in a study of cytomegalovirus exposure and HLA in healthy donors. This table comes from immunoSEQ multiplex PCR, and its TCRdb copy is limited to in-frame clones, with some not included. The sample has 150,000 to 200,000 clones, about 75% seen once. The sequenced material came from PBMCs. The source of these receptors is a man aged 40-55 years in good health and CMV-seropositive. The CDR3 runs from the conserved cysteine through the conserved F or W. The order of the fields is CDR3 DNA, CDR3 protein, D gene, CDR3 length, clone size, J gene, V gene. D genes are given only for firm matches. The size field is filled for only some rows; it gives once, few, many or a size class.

TGCGCCAGCAGCGCGGGACCGTTGGGCTATGGCTACACCTTC	CASSAGPLGYGYTF	NA	14	once	TRBJ1-2	TRBV5-1
TGTGCCAGCAGCCGTGGGACTTACTATGGCTACACCTTC	CASSRGTYYGYTF	NA	13	NA	TRBJ1-2	TRBV7-9
TGTGCCAGCAGGGAGGGAGCGGGAGTAGTTACAGATACGCAGTATTTT	CASREGAGVVTDTQYF	TRBD2	16	NA	TRBJ2-3	TRBV27
TGTGCCAGCTCAACCGGGACTAGCGGGAGGATGAATGAGCAGTTCTTC	CASSTGTSGRMNEQFF	TRBD2	16	NA	TRBJ2-1	TRBV18
TGTGCCTGGAGGAAGGTAGCGGGAGGTACCTACGAGCAGTACTTC	CAWRKVAGGTYEQYF	TRBD2	15	few	TRBJ2-7	TRBV30
TGCGCCAGCAGCCTGGGGAGCGGACAGATGAACACTGAAGCTTTCTTT	CASSLGSGQMNTEAFF	NA	16	NA	TRBJ1-1	TRBV5-1
TGTGCCAGCAGCTTAGTTATTCGTCAGCCCCAGCATTTT	CASSLVIRQPQHF	NA	13	NA	TRBJ1-5	TRBV7-8
TGCGCCAGCAGCTTGACTGGCACAGATACGCAGTATTTT	CASSLTGTDTQYF	NA	13	NA	TRBJ2-3	TRBV5-1
TGTGCCAGCAGCCCCGACAGCTACGAGCAGTACTTC	CASSPDSYEQYF	NA	12	NA	TRBJ2-7	TRBV11-3
TGTGCCAGTAGCGACAGGGCCATAGCTAACTATGGCTACACCTTC	CASSDRAIANYGYTF	TRBD1	15	NA	TRBJ1-2	TRBV19
TGTGCCAGTAGTAGGGACAGAATCTACGAGCAGTACTTC	CASSRDRIYEQYF	TRBD1	13	once	TRBJ2-7	TRBV19
TGCGCCAGCAGTGAGTCGGGTGGGGCCATTCAGTACTTC	CASSESGGAIQYF	NA	13	few	TRBJ2-4	TRBV10-1
TGTGCCAGTAGTACCCCAGGGAACGAAAAACTGTTTTTT	CASSTPGNEKLFF	NA	13	NA	TRBJ1-4	TRBV19
TGTGCCAGCAGTGGCGGGTTCGACTACGAGCAGTACTTC	CASSGGFDYEQYF	NA	13	NA	TRBJ2-7	TRBV6-1
TGTGCCAGCAGTTTAGGCGGACTCACAGGGGTGCTGTTTTTT	CASSLGGLTGVLFF	TRBD1	14	few	TRBJ1-4	TRBV28
TGTGCCAGCAGCTTGGGGACAGGGTCTGGAAACACCATATATTTT	CASSLGTGSGNTIYF	TRBD1	15	few	TRBJ1-3	TRBV5-4
TGTGCCAGTAGTATTATGTATCAGCCCCAGCATTTT	CASSIMYQPQHF	NA	12	NA	TRBJ1-5	TRBV19
TGTGCCAGCAGCCCCGGGACAGCGAACACCGGGGAGCTGTTTTTT	CASSPGTANTGELFF	TRBD1	15	NA	TRBJ2-2	TRBV28
TGTGCCAGCAGTGAAATTCGAGGGGAAAAACTGTTTTTT	CASSEIRGEKLFF	NA	13	NA	TRBJ1-4	TRBV6-1
TGTGCCAGCAGTTGGGCTAGCGGTACCTACGAGCAGTACTTC	CASSWASGTYEQYF	TRBD2	14	NA	TRBJ2-7	TRBV7-6
TGTGCCAGTAGTAGGGGAGGAGGTACGCAGTATTTT	CASSRGGGTQYF	NA	12	NA	TRBJ2-3	TRBV19
TGTGCCAGCATGAGGGCCCAAGAGACCCAGTACTTC	CASMRAQETQYF	NA	12	NA	TRBJ2-5	TRBV28
TGTGCCAGCAGCCAGGTTGGGACATACGGAAACACCATATATTTT	CASSQVGTYGNTIYF	NA	15	NA	TRBJ1-3	TRBV28
TGTGCCAGCAGGGAGAGCGGGAGGTATCTTAACGAGCAGTACTTC	CASRESGRYLNEQYF	TRBD2	15	NA	TRBJ2-7	TRBV5-6
TGTGCCAGCAGCGTAGAGGACAGGGGCTATGAGCAGTTCTTC	CASSVEDRGYEQFF	TRBD1	14	NA	TRBJ2-1	TRBV9
TGTGCCAGCAGCTTTGACAGGGGGAACACTGAAGCTTTCTTT	CASSFDRGNTEAFF	TRBD1	14	NA	TRBJ1-1	TRBV7-6
TGCAGCGTTGAGGCGATACAGGGGGGCGAGCAGTACTTC	CSVEAIQGGEQYF	TRBD1	13	few	TRBJ2-7	TRBV29-1
TGTGCCAGCAGTTACCCGACAGGGGGCGACGGTCAGCCCCAGCATTTT	CASSYPTGGDGQPQHF	TRBD1	16	NA	TRBJ1-5	TRBV6-5
TGTGCCAGCAGCATGGACTGGTCCTACGAGCAGTACTTC	CASSMDWSYEQYF	NA	13	NA	TRBJ2-7	TRBV9
TGTGCCAGTAGTCCGCGGGGGGCGTCGAACACCGGGGAGCTGTTTTTT	CASSPRGASNTGELFF	TRBD2	16	once	TRBJ2-2	TRBV19
TGCAGCGTTTTTAGGCCCAGCGGGGGCAATGAGCAGTTCTTC	CSVFRPSGGNEQFF	TRBD2	14	few	TRBJ2-1	TRBV29-1